This TCR beta chain stems from a study of cytomegalovirus exposure and HLA in healthy donors. Study results and caveats: In an earlier analysis, in 540 or so donors, most V segments appeared productive either ~90% or ~30% of the time. Information on immune exposure was restricted to one variable (CMV serostatus).

60 Vbeta and 13 Jbeta primers were used in PCR. Data came from immunoSEQ multiplex PCR; TCRdb stores just in-frame clones and leaves some out. The sample has about 160,000 clones, over 60% seen once. CDR3 length: 16 residues. Trimming removed 4 bases from V and 1 base from J; junction bases left unmatched: 9. Germline V gives CDR1 SGHNT, CDR2 YYREEE (reference sequence). About this clone: As yet, its antigen is unknown.

This TCR was sampled from a woman in her thirties or forties in good health and CMV-seronegative. The rearrangement links TRBV5-4 to TRBJ1-1; 8 bases fit TRBD1. Sequencing input: PBMCs. CDR3 in amino acids: CASSLGQADGNTEAFF. CDR3 nucleotide sequence: TGTGCCAGCAGCCTGGGACAGGCGGACGGGAACACTGAAGCTTTCTTT.